The clone carrying this T cell receptor beta chain showed up just once. The antigen is unknown. The data stem from a study of OX40 agonist ivuxolimab in advanced cancers. Libraries were prepared by immunoSEQ multiplex PCR; TCRdb keeps only in-frame clonotypes and omits some of them. The table records roughly 100,000 clones, around 90% of them present only once. Study-wide results and limits: In the 0.1 to 3.0 mg/kg range, CD4+ and CD8+ blood T cells had expanded clonally by week 6. The antigen specificity of the peripheral T cells (those that were expanded) was not determined.

CDR1 is SGHNT, CDR2 YENEEA, per germline. CDR3 length: 14 amino acids. With 5 bases clipped from V and 5 bases from J, the junction kept 5 bases outside the gene matches. Anyone with autoimmune disease history or systemic immunosuppression was excluded. The J gene is TRBJ2-7, the V gene TRBV11-3; 11 nucleotides align to TRBD1. This specimen was CD4+ or CD8+ T cells sorted from blood, taken in a trial of the OX40 agonist ivuxolimab. The TCR comes from an adult with an advanced solid tumor such as melanoma, head and neck, liver or kidney cancer. The CDR3 spells CASSVGTGGHEQYF. Here the CDR3 DNA reads TGTGCCAGCAGCGTCGGGACAGGGGGTCACGAGCAGTACTTC.